This is a list of T cell receptor beta chains from one sample in a study of shared clonotypes between healthy human individuals. Produced via immunoSEQ multiplex PCR; TCRdb's table is partial and in-frame only. The data hold around 2,000,000 clones, with 95% observed a single time. The sequencing sample was made of naive CD4+ T cells sorted from blood. These receptors all come from a man aged 18 to 35 in good health. CDR3s include the opening cysteine and the closing phenylalanine or tryptophan. A D gene is named only where the DNA matches it firmly. Clone size appears in some rows only: once, few, many, or a class for an expanded clone.

d_call: TRBD2; j_call: TRBJ2-7; clone_size: .; v_call: TRBV5-4; cdr3_nt: TGTGCCAGCAGCGGTTCTAGCGGGGGTCAATACGAGCAGTACTTC; cdr3_aa: CASSGSSGGQYEQYF
d_call: .; j_call: TRBJ1-1; clone_size: .; v_call: TRBV7-2; cdr3_nt: TGTGCCAGCAGCTTATCGACAGCCCGGAACACTGAAGCTTTCTTT; cdr3_aa: CASSLSTARNTEAFF
d_call: TRBD2; j_call: TRBJ2-3; clone_size: .; v_call: TRBV14; cdr3_nt: TGTGCCAGCGCTAGCGGGGCTAGCACAGATACGCAGTATTTT; cdr3_aa: CASASGASTDTQYF
d_call: .; j_call: TRBJ2-3; clone_size: .; v_call: TRBV14; cdr3_nt: TGTGCCAGCAGCCAAAATTCCGGGCTTAGCACAGATACGCAGTATTTT; cdr3_aa: CASSQNSGLSTDTQYF
d_call: .; j_call: TRBJ2-2; clone_size: .; v_call: TRBV27; cdr3_nt: TGTGCCAGCAGTCCCATCAGGCCGCAGAACACCGGGGAGCTGTTTTTT; cdr3_aa: CASSPIRPQNTGELFF
d_call: TRBD2; j_call: TRBJ2-3; clone_size: .; v_call: TRBV5-1; cdr3_nt: TGCGCCAGCAGCTTGCCTAGCGGGGCCACAGATACGCAGTATTTT; cdr3_aa: CASSLPSGATDTQYF
d_call: TRBD2; j_call: TRBJ2-3; clone_size: .; v_call: TRBV10-1; cdr3_nt: TGCGCCAGCAGCCCTAGCGGGGGCACAGATACGCAGTATTTT; cdr3_aa: CASSPSGGTDTQYF
d_call: .; j_call: TRBJ1-5; clone_size: many; v_call: TRBV6-6; cdr3_nt: TGTGCCAGCAGTGACCCTCCGGGGGAGAGTCAGCCCCAGCATTTT; cdr3_aa: CASSDPPGESQPQHF
d_call: TRBD1; j_call: TRBJ2-1; clone_size: .; v_call: TRBV11-2; cdr3_nt: TGTGCCAGCAGCTTTTCGGGACAGTACAATGAGCAGTTCTTC; cdr3_aa: CASSFSGQYNEQFF
d_call: .; j_call: TRBJ1-1; clone_size: once; v_call: TRBV5-1; cdr3_nt: TGCGCCAGCAGCTTGGGGAGTGGGACCGGAGGTGAAGCTTTCTTT; cdr3_aa: CASSLGSGTGGEAFF
d_call: .; j_call: TRBJ1-5; clone_size: .; v_call: TRBV10-1; cdr3_nt: TGCGCCAGAAGGGGGATCCTCAATCAGCCCCAGCATTTT; cdr3_aa: CARRGILNQPQHF
d_call: .; j_call: TRBJ1-2; clone_size: .; v_call: TRBV5-1; cdr3_nt: TGCGCCAGCAGCCCTTCGACAGACTCCTATGGCTACACCTTC; cdr3_aa: CASSPSTDSYGYTF
d_call: TRBD1; j_call: TRBJ2-1; clone_size: .; v_call: TRBV5-4; cdr3_nt: TGTGCCAGCAGCGTGGACAGGGGTGGCAATGAGCAGTTCTTC; cdr3_aa: CASSVDRGGNEQFF
d_call: .; j_call: TRBJ1-5; clone_size: .; v_call: TRBV19; cdr3_nt: TGTGCCAGTAGTAGTACCTGGGCCGCGAATCAGCCCCAGCATTTT; cdr3_aa: CASSSTWAANQPQHF
d_call: .; j_call: TRBJ1-6; clone_size: .; v_call: TRBV6-5; cdr3_nt: TGTGCCAGCGGCCGGGCCGAGGATTCACCCCTCCACTTT; cdr3_aa: CASGRAEDSPLHF
d_call: .; j_call: TRBJ2-2; clone_size: .; v_call: TRBV18; cdr3_nt: TGTGCCAGCTCACCACCAATACAGGGTATCACCGGGGAGCTGTTTTTT; cdr3_aa: CASSPPIQGITGELFF
d_call: .; j_call: TRBJ1-4; clone_size: .; v_call: TRBV2; cdr3_nt: TGTGCCAGCAGTGAACACCAGGGCTTTTCCGGGGTAACTAATGAAAAACTGTTTTTT; cdr3_aa: CASSEHQGFSGVTNEKLFF
d_call: .; j_call: TRBJ1-1; clone_size: .; v_call: TRBV14; cdr3_nt: TGTGCCAGCAGCCAAGATCTTGTCCCAGGGTCGACTGAAGCTTTCTTT; cdr3_aa: CASSQDLVPGSTEAFF
d_call: .; j_call: TRBJ1-5; clone_size: .; v_call: TRBV6-5; cdr3_nt: TGTGCCAGCAGTTCACCCAAGGGTACCCAGCATTTT; cdr3_aa: CASSSPKGTQHF
d_call: .; j_call: TRBJ2-7; clone_size: .; v_call: TRBV6-6; cdr3_nt: TGTGCCAGCAGCCTCCCCGAGAACGGACTGTACGAGCAGTACTTC; cdr3_aa: CASSLPENGLYEQYF
d_call: .; j_call: TRBJ1-6; clone_size: .; v_call: TRBV5-4; cdr3_nt: TGTGCCAGCAGCCCTTACGACAGAGACGCTTCACCCCTCCACTTT; cdr3_aa: CASSPYDRDASPLHF
d_call: .; j_call: TRBJ2-1; clone_size: .; v_call: TRBV6-5; cdr3_nt: TGTGCCAGCAGGGGGTCGAGCTCCTACAATGAGCAGTTCTTC; cdr3_aa: CASRGSSSYNEQFF